The next 4 T cell receptor beta chains were all read from a single sample in a study of blood T cell repertoires in COVID-19. Profiling relied on immunoSEQ multiplex PCR, and the TCRdb table lists in-frame clones only, not all of them. The sample has around 70,000 clones; approximately 90% are singletons. Sequenced input: peripheral blood. The receptors stem from a human donor in a cohort sampled during active COVID-19.

J is TRBJ1-2 and V is TRBV4-3; 12 nucleotides match TRBD1. Germline values: CDR1 LGHNA, CDR2 YSLEER. The CDR3 is made up of 16 amino acids. V shed 3 bases, J shed 7 bases, and the junction held 9 bases outside the gene matches. The CDR3 reads CASSHGPGQGASGYTF. DNA of the CDR3: TGCGCCAGCAGCCATGGTCCGGGACAGGGGGCGTCTGGCTACACCTTC.

This chain uses TRBV7-9 with TRBJ2-3, with a weak D call TRBD1 (6 bases). The CDR3 is made up of 15 amino acids. The germline V gene has CDR1 SEHNR and CDR2 FQNEAQ (reference sequence). Trimming shortened V by 6 bases and J by 1 base, and 14 bases separated the two germline ends. CDR3 region: CASRDTGMGTDTQYF. DNA of the CDR3: TGTGCCAGCAGAGACACAGGGATGGGCACAGATACGCAGTATTTT.

The V gene is TRBV19, the J gene TRBJ2-6, with 10 positions matching TRBD1. Germline V gene data show CDR1 as LNHDA and CDR2 as SQIVND (reference sequence). The ends lost 5 bases at V and 0 bases at J; junction bases unmatched: 4. The CDR3 covers 17 residues. CDR3 coding DNA: TGTGCCAGTAGTGTGGACAGGGGGAGCTCTGGGGCCAACGTCCTGACTTTC. Encoded protein: CASSVDRGSSGANVLTF.

This chain connects TRBV6-5 to TRBJ2-5, with 11 bases lining up with TRBD2. Germline-derived CDR1 and CDR2 are MNHEY and SVGAGI. Trimming at V came to 6 bases and at J to 4 bases, leaving 7 bases not matched to a gene. The CDR3 length is 15 residues. CDR3 in amino acids: CASRLTSGGGETQYF. The CDR3 nucleotides read TGTGCCAGCAGGCTTACTAGCGGGGGTGGAGAGACCCAGTACTTC.